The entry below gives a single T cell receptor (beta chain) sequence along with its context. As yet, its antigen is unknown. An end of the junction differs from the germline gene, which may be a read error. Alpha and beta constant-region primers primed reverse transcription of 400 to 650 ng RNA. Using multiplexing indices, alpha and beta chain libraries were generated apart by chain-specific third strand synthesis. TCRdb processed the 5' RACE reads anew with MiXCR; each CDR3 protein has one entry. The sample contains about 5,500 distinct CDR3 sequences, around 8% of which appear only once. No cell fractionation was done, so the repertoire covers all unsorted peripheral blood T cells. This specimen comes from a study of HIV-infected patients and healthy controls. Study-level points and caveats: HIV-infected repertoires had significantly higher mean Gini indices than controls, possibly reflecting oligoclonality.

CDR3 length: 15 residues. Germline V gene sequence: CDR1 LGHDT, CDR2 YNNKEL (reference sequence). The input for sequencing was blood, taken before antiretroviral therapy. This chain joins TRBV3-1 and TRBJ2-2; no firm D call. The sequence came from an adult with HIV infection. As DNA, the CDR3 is TGTGCCAGCAGCCAAGAGCTTAGAGTCACCTGGGAGCTGTTTTTT. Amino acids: CASSQELRVTWELFF.